This T cell receptor (beta chain) was observed in a study of blood T cell repertoires in COVID-19. Looking at the study overall: Whether acute or convalescent, the COVID-19 samples came from the United States, Italy and Spain. Sources were T cells, B-cell-depleted T cells, or PBMCs; the material itself was cDNA or gDNA.

In the source study's methods: From reference gene primer amplification, estimates of nucleated cell counts were derived. Measured with immunoSEQ multiplex PCR; TCRdb has only the in-frame clones, and not every one. That table is the source of V, J and clone size, and D and trimming were worked out from the DNA. The sample lists about 130,000 clones, about 80% seen once, with 3% to 3.5% in the top ten. The receptor's source is an elderly woman with acute or convalescent COVID-19. The sample taken for sequencing was peripheral blood.

In DNA form, the CDR3 reads TGTGCCAGCAGCTTTGGGACAGGGGGTCCTAATCAGCCCCAGCATTTT. As protein: CASSFGTGGPNQPQHF. The V call is TRBV7-2, the J call TRBJ1-5; 11 nucleotides align to TRBD1. Per the germline V gene, CDR1 is SGHTA and CDR2 is FQGNSA. V shed 3 bases and J 4 bases; nucleotides not matched to a gene: 5. The CDR3 consists of 16 residues.